There are many counts of the clone carrying this TCR beta chain. MiXCR, applied by TCRdb to the reads, yields one record per CDR3 protein. The sample has about 150,000 distinct CDR3 sequences, about 20% seen once. Looked up from germline, CDR1 is SGHVS and CDR2 is FQNEAQ. The CDR3 is made up of 14 amino acids. The germline V and J ends were trimmed by 2 bases and 8 bases, with 10 bases remaining between them. This sample was included in a study of T cell repertoires in cytomegalovirus infection. This clonotype was obtained from a human donor in good health (CMV status not recorded). Some clones in this sample may be carry-over from other donors' samples. Material: PBMCs. This chain links TRBV7-8 with TRBJ1-6; D might be TRBD1 (5 bases). The CDR3, as DNA: TGTGCCAGCAGCTTATTAGGGGATGATTCACCCCTCCACTTT. Residues: CASSLLGDDSPLHF.